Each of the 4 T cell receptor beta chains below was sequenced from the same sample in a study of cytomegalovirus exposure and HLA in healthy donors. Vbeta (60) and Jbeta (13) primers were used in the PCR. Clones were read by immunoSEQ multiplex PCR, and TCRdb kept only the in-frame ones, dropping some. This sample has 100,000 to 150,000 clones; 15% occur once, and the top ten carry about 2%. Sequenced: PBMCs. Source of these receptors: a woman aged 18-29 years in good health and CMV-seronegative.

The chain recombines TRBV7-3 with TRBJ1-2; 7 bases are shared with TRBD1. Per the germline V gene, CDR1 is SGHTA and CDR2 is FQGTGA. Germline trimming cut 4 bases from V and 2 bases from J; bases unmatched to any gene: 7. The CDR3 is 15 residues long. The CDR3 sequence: CASSSRQGINYGYTF. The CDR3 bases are TGTGCCAGCAGCTCAAGACAGGGAATCAACTATGGCTACACCTTC.

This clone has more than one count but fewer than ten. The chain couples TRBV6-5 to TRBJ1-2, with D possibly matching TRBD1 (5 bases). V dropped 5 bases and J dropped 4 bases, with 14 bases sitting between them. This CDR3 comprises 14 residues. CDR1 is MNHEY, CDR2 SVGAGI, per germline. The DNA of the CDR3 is TGTGCCAGCAGTCCCGGGCCTGGGGCCTATGGCTACACCTTC. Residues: CASSPGPGAYGYTF.

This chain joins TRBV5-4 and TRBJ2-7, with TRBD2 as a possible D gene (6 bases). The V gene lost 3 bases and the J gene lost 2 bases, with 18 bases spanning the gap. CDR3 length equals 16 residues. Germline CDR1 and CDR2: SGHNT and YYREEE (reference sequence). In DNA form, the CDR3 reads TGTGCCAGCAGCTGGGCTGGGTCGGGAGCTACCTACGAGCAGTACTTC. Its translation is CASSWAGSGATYEQYF.

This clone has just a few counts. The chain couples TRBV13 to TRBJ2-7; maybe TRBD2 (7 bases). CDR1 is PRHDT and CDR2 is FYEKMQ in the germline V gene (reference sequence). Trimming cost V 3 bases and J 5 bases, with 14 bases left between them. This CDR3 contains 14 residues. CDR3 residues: CASSLGGAGDEQYF. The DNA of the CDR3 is TGTGCCAGCAGCTTGGGAGGGGCAGGGGACGAGCAGTACTTC. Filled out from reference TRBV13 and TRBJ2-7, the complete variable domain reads AAGVIQSPRHLIKEKRETATLKCYPIPRHDTVYWYQQGPGQDPQFLISFYEKMQSDKGSIPDRFSAQQFSDYHSELNMSSLELGDSALYFCASSLGGAGDEQYFGPGTRLTVT.